What follows are 18 T cell receptor beta chains derived from one specimen sequenced in a study of preoperative IRX-2 immunotherapy in early breast cancer. Treatment indicated: preoperative locoregional IRX-2 cytokine immunotherapy. Method: immunoSEQ multiplex PCR; TCRdb's copy keeps in-frame clones and lacks some. The repertoire holds approximately 3,500 clones, around 80% seen once, with roughly 5.8% in the top ten. The sample in question was tumor tissue, obtained before IRX-2 immunotherapy. All receptors derive from a human donor with breast cancer.

This chain uses TRBV25-1 with TRBJ1-1, with D perhaps matching TRBD1 (6 bases). The CDR3 runs to 13 residues. V was trimmed by 4 bases and J by 5 bases, leaving 11 bases between them. Germline V lookup: CDR1 MGHDK, CDR2 SYGVNS. As DNA, the CDR3 is TGTGCCAGCAGTGGTATTACAGGGACTGAAGCTTTCTTT. It codes for CASSGITGTEAFF.

This clone was observed a few times. Within the sample, other DNA sequences also encode this same CDR3. The chain employs TRBV11-3 and TRBJ1-5; perhaps TRBD1 as D (6 bases). Germline lookup yields CDR1 SGHNT and CDR2 YENEEA. Trimming cost V 5 bases and J 2 bases, with 13 bases left between them. The CDR3 sequence is 15 residues long. The CDR3 sequence is CASSPTGAGNQPQHF. The CDR3 DNA follows: TGTGCCAGCAGCCCAACGGGGGCGGGCAATCAGCCCCAGCATTTT.

This chain connects TRBV6-1 to TRBJ1-5; D may be TRBD1 (6 bases). With 1 base removed from V and 6 bases from J, the gap between germline ends came to 10 bases. Per germline, CDR1 MNHNS and CDR2 SASEGT. The CDR3 runs to 14 residues. Here the CDR3 DNA reads TGTGCCAGCAGTGAAGGCGCCAGGGGTCAGCCCCAGCATTTT. The encoded protein is CASSEGARGQPQHF.

The chain is built from TRBV6-8 and TRBJ2-7; 7 nucleotides line up with TRBD1. The length of the CDR3 is 12 residues. With V trimmed by 5 bases and J by 3 bases, 1 base remained unmatched. CDR1 MNHGY and CDR2 SAAAGT come from the germline V gene. Here the CDR3 reads CASSGDSYEQYF. CDR3 DNA: TGTGCCAGCAGTGGGGACAGCTACGAGCAGTACTTC.

The V gene is TRBV6-8, the J gene TRBJ2-2; TRBD2 aligns across 9 bases. The CDR3 spans 19 residues. Unmatched junction bases numbered 22, after V lost 10 bases and J lost 4 bases. The germline CDR1 and CDR2 sequences are MNHGY and SAAAGT. This chain's CDR3 is CAISAPRDGGRAGTGELFF. CDR3 coding DNA: TGTGCCATCAGCGCGCCACGGGACGGCGGGAGGGCGGGCACCGGGGAGCTGTTTTTT.

The chain combines TRBV6-8 with TRBJ2-1, with TRBD2 matching over 10 bases. Per the germline V gene, CDR1 is MNHGY and CDR2 is SAAAGT. V lost 5 bases and J lost 9; bases outside the gene matches: 7. This CDR3 is 14 amino acids long. CDR3 DNA: TGTGCCAGCAGTGAGTCTAGCGGGAGACCTGAGCAGTTCTTC. It codes for CASSESSGRPEQFF.

The V and J genes are TRBV6-8 and TRBJ2-5; 10 bases map to TRBD2. The trim removed 2 bases at V and 5 bases at J, leaving 17 bases unmatched. The CDR3 is 19 residues long. Germline values: CDR1 MNHGY, CDR2 SAAAGT. As DNA, the CDR3 is TGTGCCAGCAGTTACCCGCGTAGGGATGCTAGCGGGAGTTGGGAGACCCAGTACTTC. Translated: CASSYPRRDASGSWETQYF.

This sequence joins TRBV7-1 and TRBJ1-1; 10 bases are shared with TRBD1. TRBV7-1 is designated an ORF whose function remains uncertain. CDR3 length: 13 amino acids. After removal of 4 bases from V and 9 bases from J, the junction contained 5 bases not matched to a gene. The CDR3: CASSFTGQGKAFF. The DNA of the CDR3 is TGTGCCAGCAGCTTTACGGGACAGGGGAAAGCTTTCTTT.

The chain carries TRBV5-1 and TRBJ1-2; 9 bases align to TRBD1. Germline CDR1 is SGHRS and CDR2 is YFSETQ. This CDR3 is built from 14 residues. After removal of 3 bases from V and 8 bases from J, the junction contained 8 bases not matched to a gene. CDR3 region: CASSSTQGAGGYTF. The CDR3 coding sequence is TGCGCCAGCAGCTCAACACAGGGGGCGGGCGGCTACACCTTC.

The chain joins TRBV28 to TRBJ2-7; a weak D match, TRBD1 (6 bases). Germline CDR1 is MDHEN and CDR2 is SYDVKM. The CDR3 loop spans 15 amino acids. The V and J ends lost 3 bases and 3 bases respectively, with 15 bases between them. The CDR3 sequence: CASSLLGGKGYEQYF. As DNA, the CDR3 is TGTGCCAGCAGTTTGCTAGGGGGTAAGGGCTACGAGCAGTACTTC. The whole variable domain, filled in from reference TRBV28 and TRBJ2-7, reads DVKVTQSSRYLVKRTGEKVFLECVQDMDHENMFWYRQDPGLGLRLIYFSYDVKMKEKGDIPEGYSVSREKKERFSLILESASTNQTSMYLCASSLLGGKGYEQYFGPGTRLTVT.

The chain recombines TRBV18 with TRBJ2-1, with 9 bases that match TRBD2. CDR1 and CDR2 from the germline V gene are KGHSH and LQKENI. The CDR3 totals 16 residues. The junction had 9 bases not matched to a gene; V was cut back by 2 bases and J by 7 bases. CDR3: CASSPTIAGEANEQFF. CDR3 sequence (DNA): TGTGCCAGCTCACCAACAATAGCGGGAGAGGCGAATGAGCAGTTCTTC.

V usage is TRBV7-1 and J usage is TRBJ1-1; D gene ambiguous. TRBV7-1 counts as an open reading frame of uncertain function. V shed 4 bases and J shed 2 bases, with 11 bases lying between them. CDR3 size: 14 residues. In nucleotides, the CDR3 is TGTGCCAGCAGCTTGGTACAGACCAACACTGAAGCTTTCTTT. This encodes CASSLVQTNTEAFF.

The chain recombines TRBV30 with TRBJ1-1, with 8 bases matching TRBD1. Losses at the gene ends were 2 bases for V and 3 bases for J; bases not matched to a gene: 2. Germline V gene data show CDR1 as GTSNPN and CDR2 as SVGIG (reference sequence). The CDR3 has 13 residues. This chain's CDR3 is CAWSQQGDTEAFF. The CDR3 region has the DNA TGTGCCTGGAGTCAACAGGGGGACACTGAAGCTTTCTTT.

In the case of this clone: The junction and the germline gene differ at one end; a read error may be behind it. The chain is built from TRBV23-1 and TRBJ1-5; TRBD1 matches 7 bases. TRBV23-1 is flagged as an ORF with uncertain function. This CDR3 spans 16 amino acids. The CDR3 protein is CTSSQSHRDRRQPQHF. CDR3 nucleotide sequence: TGCACCAGCAGCCAGTCACACCGGGACAGAAGGCAGCCCCAGCATTTT.

The chain has TRBV10-2 and TRBJ1-1, with D unresolved. V was cut by 7 bases and J by 6 bases, with 15 bases left in between. The CDR3 has 13 residues. Germline CDR1 reads WSHSY; CDR2 reads SAAADI. The CDR3 sequence: CASTMAALSEAFF. In DNA, the CDR3 is TGCGCCAGCACTATGGCAGCTCTTTCTGAAGCTTTCTTT.

J is TRBJ1-1 and V is TRBV18; D is unresolved. This CDR3 contains 13 residues. The V gene lost 0 bases and the J gene lost 5 bases, with 7 bases spanning the gap. Germline V gives CDR1 KGHSH, CDR2 LQKENI. The CDR3 here is CASSPPGWTEAFF. CDR3 DNA: TGTGCCAGCTCACCACCGGGTTGGACTGAAGCTTTCTTT.

This sequence joins TRBV11-3 and TRBJ2-3, with 7 bases fitting TRBD1. The germline V gene encodes CDR1 SGHNT and CDR2 YENEEA. Trimming removed 6 bases from V and 2 bases from J; junction bases left unmatched: 11. CDR3 size: 16 residues. CDR3 protein: CASRPPDRSNTDTQYF. CDR3 nucleotides: TGTGCCAGCAGACCACCGGACAGGTCGAACACAGATACGCAGTATTTT.

There are a few counts of this clone. This chain links TRBV6-8 with TRBJ1-4; 8 bases map to TRBD1. This CDR3 region has 16 residues. The V segment lost 7 bases and the J segment 2 bases; nucleotides outside the gene matches: 9. From germline, CDR1 is MNHGY and CDR2 SAAAGT. In DNA, the CDR3 is TGTGCCAGCAATCACGGACAGGGTAGGACTAATGAAAAACTGTTTTTT. Translated: CASNHGQGRTNEKLFF.